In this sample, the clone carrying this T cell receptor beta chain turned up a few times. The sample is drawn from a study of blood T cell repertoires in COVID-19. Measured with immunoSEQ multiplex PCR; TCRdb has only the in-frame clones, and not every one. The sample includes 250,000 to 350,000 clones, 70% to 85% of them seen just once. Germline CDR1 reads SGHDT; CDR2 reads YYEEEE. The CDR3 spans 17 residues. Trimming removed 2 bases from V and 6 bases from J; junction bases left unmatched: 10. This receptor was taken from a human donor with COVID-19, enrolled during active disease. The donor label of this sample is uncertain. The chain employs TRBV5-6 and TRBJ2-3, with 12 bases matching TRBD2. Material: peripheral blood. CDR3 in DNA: TGTGCCAGCAGCTTAGGGACTAGCGGGCTTGTGGCGGATACGCAGTATTTT. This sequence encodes CASSLGTSGLVADTQYF.